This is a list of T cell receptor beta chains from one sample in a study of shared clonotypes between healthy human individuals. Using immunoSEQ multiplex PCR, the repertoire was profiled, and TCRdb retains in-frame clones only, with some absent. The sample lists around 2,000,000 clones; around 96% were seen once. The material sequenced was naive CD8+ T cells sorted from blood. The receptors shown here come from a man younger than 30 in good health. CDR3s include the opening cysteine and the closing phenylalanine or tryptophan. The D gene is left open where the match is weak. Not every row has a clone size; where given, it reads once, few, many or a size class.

CDR3 DNA: TGTGCCAGCAGTTTATTGGTTTCGGGACAGGGGCACACCGGGGAGCTGTTTTTT; CDR3 protein: CASSLLVSGQGHTGELFF; D gene: TRBD1; clone size: .; V gene: TRBV27; J gene: TRBJ2-2
CDR3 DNA: TGTGCTAGTGACATTTCCGGCGGCCCTGGCAGAGGGGATACGCAGTATTTT; CDR3 protein: CASDISGGPGRGDTQYF; D gene: .; clone size: .; V gene: TRBV12-5; J gene: TRBJ2-3
CDR3 DNA: TGTGCCAGCAGCCCAGTGACAGGGGGCTTCGAAAAACTGTTTTTT; CDR3 protein: CASSPVTGGFEKLFF; D gene: TRBD1; clone size: .; V gene: TRBV7-6; J gene: TRBJ1-4
CDR3 DNA: TGTGCCAGCAGCAAAAGACAGCTCTACGAGCAGTACTTC; CDR3 protein: CASSKRQLYEQYF; D gene: .; clone size: .; V gene: TRBV21-1; J gene: TRBJ2-7
CDR3 DNA: TGTGCCTGGAGTCCAGACACAGATACGCAGTATTTT; CDR3 protein: CAWSPDTDTQYF; D gene: .; clone size: .; V gene: TRBV30; J gene: TRBJ2-3
CDR3 DNA: TGTGCCTGGAATTACAGGAGCGACAATGAGCAGTTCTTC; CDR3 protein: CAWNYRSDNEQFF; D gene: .; clone size: once; V gene: TRBV30; J gene: TRBJ2-1
CDR3 DNA: TGTGCCAGCAGCAGCCTGGGGGCTGGGGAGCAGTACTTC; CDR3 protein: CASSSLGAGEQYF; D gene: .; clone size: .; V gene: TRBV9; J gene: TRBJ2-7
CDR3 DNA: TGCGCCAGCAGCCAAGATGCTAGCGGGGGGGCTGCGGATACGCAGTATTTT; CDR3 protein: CASSQDASGGAADTQYF; D gene: TRBD2; clone size: .; V gene: TRBV4-1; J gene: TRBJ2-3
CDR3 DNA: TGTGCCAGCAGTTACTCGGGGGTTACCTACGAGCAGTACTTC; CDR3 protein: CASSYSGVTYEQYF; D gene: .; clone size: .; V gene: TRBV6-5; J gene: TRBJ2-7
CDR3 DNA: TGTGCCAGTATGCGTCCGGGGGAGACCCAGTACTTC; CDR3 protein: CASMRPGETQYF; D gene: .; clone size: .; V gene: TRBV27; J gene: TRBJ2-5
CDR3 DNA: TGCGCCAGCAGCTTCACTAGCGGGAGCTCCTACAATGAGCAGTTCTTC; CDR3 protein: CASSFTSGSSYNEQFF; D gene: TRBD2; clone size: .; V gene: TRBV5-1; J gene: TRBJ2-1
CDR3 DNA: TGTGCCAGCAGCTTAGTTACCGAACAAGAGACCCAGTACTTC; CDR3 protein: CASSLVTEQETQYF; D gene: .; clone size: .; V gene: TRBV5-4; J gene: TRBJ2-5
CDR3 DNA: TGTGCCAGCAGCTTAAGGGGTGTGGGACTAGCGGAAGAGACCCAGTACTTC; CDR3 protein: CASSLRGVGLAEETQYF; D gene: TRBD2; clone size: .; V gene: TRBV7-9; J gene: TRBJ2-5
CDR3 DNA: TGTGCCACCGAACCAACAGGGGGCAATGAGCAGTTCTTC; CDR3 protein: CATEPTGGNEQFF; D gene: TRBD1; clone size: .; V gene: TRBV15; J gene: TRBJ2-1
CDR3 DNA: TGCGCCAGCAGCCAAGATTCGGGGACGGAAAGTGCCTACGAGCAGTACTTC; CDR3 protein: CASSQDSGTESAYEQYF; D gene: .; clone size: .; V gene: TRBV4-3; J gene: TRBJ2-7
CDR3 DNA: TGTGCCAGCAGTCCCATGACCCCCTACGAGCAGTACTTC; CDR3 protein: CASSPMTPYEQYF; D gene: .; clone size: .; V gene: TRBV28; J gene: TRBJ2-7
CDR3 DNA: TGTGCCAGCAGTTTAATAGGGACAATGAACACTGAAGCTTTCTTT; CDR3 protein: CASSLIGTMNTEAFF; D gene: .; clone size: .; V gene: TRBV27; J gene: TRBJ1-1